This TCR beta chain was captured by sequencing in a study of blood T cell repertoires in COVID-19. Study information: T cells, B-cell-depleted T cells, or PBMCs provided the cDNA or gDNA that served as material.

V lost 8 bases and J lost 0, with 14 bases in between. The germline CDR1 and CDR2 sequences are GTSNPN and SVGIG (reference sequence). The CDR3 consists of 14 residues. In the original analysis: Nucleated cell number was recorded as an estimate derived from reference gene primer amplification. Method: immunoSEQ multiplex PCR; TCRdb's copy keeps in-frame clones and lacks some. The V and J calls and clone size were taken over from that table, and D and trimming were inferred from the DNA. In the table there are about 330,000 clones, roughly 88% of which are singletons. This clone has a single count. J is TRBJ1-3 and V is TRBV30; D unclear. This TCR derives from a woman aged 50 to 60 with active or convalescent COVID-19. The sequencing sample was made of peripheral blood. Here the CDR3 DNA reads TGTGCCACTCAAAGTACTAACTCTGGAAACACCATATATTTT. It encodes CATQSTNSGNTIYF.